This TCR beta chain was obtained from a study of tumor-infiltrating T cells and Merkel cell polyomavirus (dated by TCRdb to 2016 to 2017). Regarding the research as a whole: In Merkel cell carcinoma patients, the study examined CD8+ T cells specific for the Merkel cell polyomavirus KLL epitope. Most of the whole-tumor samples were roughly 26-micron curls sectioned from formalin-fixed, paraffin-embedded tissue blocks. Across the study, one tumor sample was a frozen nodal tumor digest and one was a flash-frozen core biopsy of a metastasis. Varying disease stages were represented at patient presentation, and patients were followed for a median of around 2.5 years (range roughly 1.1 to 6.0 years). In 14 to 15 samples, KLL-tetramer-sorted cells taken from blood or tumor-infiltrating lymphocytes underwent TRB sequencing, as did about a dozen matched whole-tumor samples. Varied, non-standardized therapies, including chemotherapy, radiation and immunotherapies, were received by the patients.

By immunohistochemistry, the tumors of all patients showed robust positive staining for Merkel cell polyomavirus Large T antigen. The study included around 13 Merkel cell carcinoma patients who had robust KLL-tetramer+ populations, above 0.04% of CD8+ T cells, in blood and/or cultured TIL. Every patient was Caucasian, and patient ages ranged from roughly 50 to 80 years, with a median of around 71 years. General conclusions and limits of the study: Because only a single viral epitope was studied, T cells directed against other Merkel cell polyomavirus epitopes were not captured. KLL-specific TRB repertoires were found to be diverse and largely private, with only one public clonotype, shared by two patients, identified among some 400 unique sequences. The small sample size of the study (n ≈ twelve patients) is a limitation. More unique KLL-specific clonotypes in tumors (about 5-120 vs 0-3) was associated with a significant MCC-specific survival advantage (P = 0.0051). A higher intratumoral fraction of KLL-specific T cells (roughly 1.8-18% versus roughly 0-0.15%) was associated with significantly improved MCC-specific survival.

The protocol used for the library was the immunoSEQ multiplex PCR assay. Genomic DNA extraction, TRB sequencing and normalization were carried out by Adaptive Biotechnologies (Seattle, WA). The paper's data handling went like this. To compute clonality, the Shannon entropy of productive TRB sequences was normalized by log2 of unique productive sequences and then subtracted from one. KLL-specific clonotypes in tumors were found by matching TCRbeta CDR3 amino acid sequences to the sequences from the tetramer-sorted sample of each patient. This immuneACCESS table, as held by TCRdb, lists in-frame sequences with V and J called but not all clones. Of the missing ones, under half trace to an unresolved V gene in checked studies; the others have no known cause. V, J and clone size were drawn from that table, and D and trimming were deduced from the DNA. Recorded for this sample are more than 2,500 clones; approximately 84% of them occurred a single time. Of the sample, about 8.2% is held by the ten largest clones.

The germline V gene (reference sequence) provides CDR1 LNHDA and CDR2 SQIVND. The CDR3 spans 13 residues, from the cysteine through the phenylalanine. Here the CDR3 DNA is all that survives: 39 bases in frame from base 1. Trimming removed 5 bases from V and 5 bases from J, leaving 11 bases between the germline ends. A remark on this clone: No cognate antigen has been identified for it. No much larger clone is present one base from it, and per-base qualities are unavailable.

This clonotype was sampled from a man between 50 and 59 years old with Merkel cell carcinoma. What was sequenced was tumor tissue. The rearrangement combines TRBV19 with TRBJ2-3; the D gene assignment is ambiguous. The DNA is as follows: TGTGCCAGTAGTTTTAGTATCGGAGATACGCAGTATTTT. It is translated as CASSFSIGDTQYF.